The rows below give T cell receptor beta chains drawn from one sample of a study of shared clonotypes between healthy human individuals. Assay used: immunoSEQ multiplex PCR; TCRdb lists only in-frame clones, some missing. This sample has more than 2,000,000 clones; roughly 93% occur once, and the top ten carry 0.39%. The specimen was naive CD4+ T cells from PBMCs. Receptors originate from a man between 18 and 35 years old in good health. Some clones in this sample may be carry-over from other donors' samples. The CDR3 runs from the conserved cysteine through the conserved F or W. Fields, in order: clone size, J gene, D gene, V gene, CDR3 protein, CDR3 DNA. A D gene is named only where the DNA matches it firmly. Rows give clone size only sometimes, using once, few, many, or a class for an expanded clone.

clone size: once
J gene: TRBJ2-3
D gene: TRBD1
V gene: TRBV7-3
CDR3 protein: CASSSRDSSGDTQYF
CDR3 DNA: TGTGCCAGCAGCTCCCGGGACAGCTCGGGAGATACGCAGTATTTT

clone size: .
J gene: TRBJ2-2
D gene: .
V gene: TRBV30
CDR3 protein: CAWREEFELFF
CDR3 DNA: TGTGCCTGGAGGGAGGAGTTTGAGCTGTTTTTT

clone size: .
J gene: TRBJ2-6
D gene: .
V gene: TRBV7-8
CDR3 protein: CASSLMAPQSSGANVLTF
CDR3 DNA: TGTGCCAGCAGCTTAATGGCACCTCAGAGCTCTGGGGCCAACGTCCTGACTTTC

clone size: .
J gene: TRBJ2-3
D gene: TRBD1
V gene: TRBV29-1
CDR3 protein: CSVLDRGTDTQYF
CDR3 DNA: TGCAGCGTTCTCGACAGGGGCACAGATACGCAGTATTTT

clone size: .
J gene: TRBJ1-1
D gene: .
V gene: TRBV30
CDR3 protein: CAWTSGEVEAFF
CDR3 DNA: TGTGCCTGGACTTCGGGGGAAGTTGAGGCTTTCTTT

clone size: .
J gene: TRBJ1-4
D gene: .
V gene: TRBV5-1
CDR3 protein: CASSPTLRTNEKLFF
CDR3 DNA: TGCGCCAGCAGCCCGACACTCCGAACTAATGAAAAACTGTTTTTT

clone size: .
J gene: TRBJ2-3
D gene: .
V gene: TRBV4-1
CDR3 protein: CASSQGISDTQYF
CDR3 DNA: TGCGCCAGCAGCCAAGGTATCTCAGATACGCAGTATTTT

clone size: .
J gene: TRBJ2-3
D gene: TRBD2
V gene: TRBV14
CDR3 protein: CASSQDRTSGKRGHTDTQYF
CDR3 DNA: TGTGCCAGCAGCCAAGATCGGACTAGCGGAAAGAGGGGGCACACAGATACGCAGTATTTT

clone size: .
J gene: TRBJ2-7
D gene: TRBD1
V gene: TRBV28
CDR3 protein: CASSLVSGQTRF
CDR3 DNA: TGTGCCAGCAGTTTAGTTTCGGGACAGACGAGGTTC

clone size: once
J gene: TRBJ1-5
D gene: TRBD1
V gene: TRBV15
CDR3 protein: CATRFRTGGDGNQPQHF
CDR3 DNA: TGTGCCACCCGGTTTAGAACAGGGGGGGACGGCAATCAGCCCCAGCATTTT

clone size: .
J gene: TRBJ2-2
D gene: TRBD2
V gene: TRBV4-3
CDR3 protein: CASSQVSSGTYTGELFF
CDR3 DNA: TGCGCCAGCAGCCAAGTATCTAGCGGGACTTACACCGGGGAGCTGTTTTTT

clone size: .
J gene: TRBJ2-7
D gene: .
V gene: TRBV7-2
CDR3 protein: CASSLAGSLPYEQYF
CDR3 DNA: TGTGCCAGCAGCTTAGCAGGCTCGTTACCCTACGAGCAGTACTTC

clone size: .
J gene: TRBJ2-7
D gene: .
V gene: TRBV5-1
CDR3 protein: CASSFGFEQYF
CDR3 DNA: TGCGCCAGCAGCTTCGGGTTCGAGCAGTACTTC

clone size: once
J gene: TRBJ2-7
D gene: TRBD2
V gene: TRBV4-1
CDR3 protein: CASSQRIKLAGGYEQYF
CDR3 DNA: TGCGCCAGCAGCCAACGAATAAAATTAGCGGGAGGGTACGAGCAGTACTTC

clone size: .
J gene: TRBJ2-1
D gene: TRBD1
V gene: TRBV25-1
CDR3 protein: CAGSEDRGVDEQFF
CDR3 DNA: TGTGCCGGCAGTGAGGACAGGGGAGTCGATGAGCAGTTCTTC

clone size: .
J gene: TRBJ1-4
D gene: TRBD1
V gene: TRBV5-1
CDR3 protein: CASSAQGVNEKLFF
CDR3 DNA: TGCGCCAGCAGTGCCCAGGGGGTTAATGAAAAACTGTTTTTT

clone size: .
J gene: TRBJ1-5
D gene: .
V gene: TRBV28
CDR3 protein: CASSLPRATHNQPQHF
CDR3 DNA: TGTGCCAGCAGTCTCCCCAGGGCTACCCACAATCAGCCCCAGCATTTT

clone size: .
J gene: TRBJ2-7
D gene: TRBD1
V gene: TRBV4-3
CDR3 protein: CASSIETGFYEQYF
CDR3 DNA: TGCGCCAGCAGTATCGAGACAGGGTTCTACGAGCAGTACTTC

clone size: few
J gene: TRBJ1-1
D gene: .
V gene: TRBV28
CDR3 protein: CASSPRLNTEAFF
CDR3 DNA: TGTGCCAGCAGTCCACGGTTGAACACTGAAGCTTTCTTT

clone size: .
J gene: TRBJ1-3
D gene: .
V gene: TRBV28
CDR3 protein: CASSFAGNTIYF
CDR3 DNA: TGTGCCAGCAGTTTTGCGGGAAACACCATATATTTT

clone size: .
J gene: TRBJ2-3
D gene: TRBD2
V gene: TRBV4-1
CDR3 protein: CASSQYVPGLASKADTQYF
CDR3 DNA: TGCGCCAGCAGCCAATACGTCCCGGGACTAGCATCGAAGGCAGATACGCAGTATTTT

clone size: .
J gene: TRBJ2-5
D gene: TRBD2
V gene: TRBV27
CDR3 protein: CASSLFSGLAEGDSGTQYF
CDR3 DNA: TGTGCCAGCAGTTTATTCTCGGGACTAGCGGAAGGCGATAGTGGGACCCAGTACTTC

clone size: .
J gene: TRBJ1-2
D gene: TRBD1
V gene: TRBV6-5
CDR3 protein: CASSGQGRRGYTF
CDR3 DNA: TGTGCCAGCAGCGGACAGGGGCGGAGAGGCTACACCTTC

clone size: .
J gene: TRBJ1-1
D gene: .
V gene: TRBV2
CDR3 protein: CASSEGTVNTEAFF
CDR3 DNA: TGTGCCAGCAGTGAAGGGACAGTCAACACTGAAGCTTTCTTT

clone size: .
J gene: TRBJ2-6
D gene: .
V gene: TRBV2
CDR3 protein: CASSHGVLSSGANVLTF
CDR3 DNA: TGTGCCAGCAGTCACGGGGTTTTGAGCTCTGGGGCCAACGTCCTGACTTTC

clone size: .
J gene: TRBJ2-1
D gene: .
V gene: TRBV30
CDR3 protein: CAWCRGSYNEQFF
CDR3 DNA: TGTGCCTGGTGTAGGGGTTCCTACAATGAGCAGTTCTTC

clone size: .
J gene: TRBJ1-1
D gene: .
V gene: TRBV6-5
CDR3 protein: CASSYSSGRVNTEAFF
CDR3 DNA: TGTGCCAGCAGTTACTCGAGCGGCAGGGTGAACACTGAAGCTTTCTTT

clone size: .
J gene: TRBJ2-7
D gene: .
V gene: TRBV7-9
CDR3 protein: CASSLRVYEQYF
CDR3 DNA: TGTGCCAGCAGCTTACGGGTCTACGAGCAGTACTTC

clone size: .
J gene: TRBJ2-4
D gene: TRBD2
V gene: TRBV9
CDR3 protein: CASSSSGVAKNIQYF
CDR3 DNA: TGTGCCAGCAGCAGTAGCGGGGTAGCCAAAAACATTCAGTACTTC

clone size: .
J gene: TRBJ1-2
D gene: .
V gene: TRBV7-8
CDR3 protein: CASSLGQNYGYTF
CDR3 DNA: TGTGCCAGCAGCTTAGGACAGAACTATGGCTACACCTTC

clone size: once
J gene: TRBJ1-1
D gene: .
V gene: TRBV9
CDR3 protein: CASSARPGSKKAFF
CDR3 DNA: TGTGCCAGCAGCGCGAGACCCGGTTCGAAGAAAGCTTTCTTT

clone size: .
J gene: TRBJ2-4
D gene: TRBD2
V gene: TRBV28
CDR3 protein: CASSFRLAGVEENIQYF
CDR3 DNA: TGTGCCAGCAGTTTTCGGCTAGCGGGAGTCGAGGAAAACATTCAGTACTTC

clone size: .
J gene: TRBJ1-5
D gene: .
V gene: TRBV19
CDR3 protein: CASSEALYSNQPQHF
CDR3 DNA: TGTGCCAGTAGTGAGGCCCTTTATAGCAATCAGCCCCAGCATTTT

clone size: once
J gene: TRBJ2-2
D gene: .
V gene: TRBV29-1
CDR3 protein: CSVGGPGTGELFF
CDR3 DNA: TGCAGCGTCGGGGGGCCGGGCACCGGGGAGCTGTTTTTT

clone size: .
J gene: TRBJ2-1
D gene: .
V gene: TRBV4-3
CDR3 protein: CASSQDMGRYRGPYNEQFF
CDR3 DNA: TGCGCCAGCAGCCAAGATATGGGCAGGTACCGGGGTCCCTACAATGAGCAGTTCTTC

clone size: .
J gene: TRBJ2-1
D gene: TRBD2
V gene: TRBV2
CDR3 protein: CASRGLAGDHNEQFF
CDR3 DNA: TGTGCCAGCAGAGGACTAGCGGGAGACCACAATGAGCAGTTCTTC

clone size: .
J gene: TRBJ1-5
D gene: .
V gene: TRBV28
CDR3 protein: CASSFFMDGSNQPQHF
CDR3 DNA: TGTGCCAGCAGTTTTTTCATGGACGGCAGCAATCAGCCCCAGCATTTT

clone size: .
J gene: TRBJ2-3
D gene: .
V gene: TRBV27
CDR3 protein: CATRVGGLLPNTDTQYF
CDR3 DNA: TGTGCCACTCGAGTGGGAGGACTTCTCCCAAACACAGATACGCAGTATTTT

clone size: .
J gene: TRBJ2-5
D gene: .
V gene: TRBV5-1
CDR3 protein: CASSFAGQETQYF
CDR3 DNA: TGCGCCAGCAGCTTCGCAGGCCAAGAGACCCAGTACTTC

clone size: .
J gene: TRBJ1-1
D gene: TRBD1
V gene: TRBV14
CDR3 protein: CASSQLQGMNTEAFF
CDR3 DNA: TGTGCCAGCAGCCAGTTACAGGGGATGAACACTGAAGCTTTCTTT

clone size: .
J gene: TRBJ2-3
D gene: TRBD2
V gene: TRBV4-1
CDR3 protein: CASSQGASGRNTQYF
CDR3 DNA: TGCGCCAGCAGCCAAGGCGCTAGCGGGAGAAATACGCAGTATTTT

clone size: .
J gene: TRBJ2-7
D gene: TRBD2
V gene: TRBV7-6
CDR3 protein: CASSLASAGLAGGTLVEQYF
CDR3 DNA: TGTGCCAGCAGCTTAGCATCGGCGGGACTAGCGGGAGGTACCTTGGTCGAGCAGTACTTC

clone size: .
J gene: TRBJ2-1
D gene: TRBD2
V gene: TRBV7-3
CDR3 protein: CASSTSGRERGQFF
CDR3 DNA: TGTGCCAGCAGCACTAGCGGGAGGGAAAGGGGGCAGTTCTTC

clone size: .
J gene: TRBJ1-2
D gene: TRBD1
V gene: TRBV2
CDR3 protein: CASSERQGAINYGYTF
CDR3 DNA: TGTGCCAGCAGTGAAAGGCAGGGGGCGATTAACTATGGCTACACCTTC

clone size: .
J gene: TRBJ2-7
D gene: TRBD2
V gene: TRBV4-2
CDR3 protein: CASSQVLREDHEQYF
CDR3 DNA: TGTGCCAGCAGCCAAGTTCTGCGGGAGGACCACGAGCAGTACTTC

clone size: .
J gene: TRBJ1-5
D gene: TRBD1
V gene: TRBV2
CDR3 protein: CASTQGGDQPQHF
CDR3 DNA: TGTGCCAGCACCCAGGGGGGGGATCAGCCCCAGCATTTT

clone size: once
J gene: TRBJ2-5
D gene: TRBD2
V gene: TRBV5-1
CDR3 protein: CASSWDYLETQYF
CDR3 DNA: TGCGCCAGCAGCTGGGACTATCTTGAGACCCAGTACTTC

clone size: .
J gene: TRBJ1-3
D gene: .
V gene: TRBV7-3
CDR3 protein: CASSSGQSSTIYF
CDR3 DNA: TGTGCCAGCAGCTCCGGACAGAGTTCCACCATATATTTT

clone size: .
J gene: TRBJ2-2
D gene: .
V gene: TRBV6-5
CDR3 protein: CASSSDFRVDTGELFF
CDR3 DNA: TGTGCCAGCAGTTCTGACTTCAGGGTGGACACCGGGGAGCTGTTTTTT

clone size: .
J gene: TRBJ2-1
D gene: TRBD2
V gene: TRBV5-1
CDR3 protein: CASSLASGSHNEQFF
CDR3 DNA: TGCGCCAGCAGCTTGGCTAGCGGGAGCCACAATGAGCAGTTCTTC